This TCR beta chain was found in a study of blood T cell repertoires in COVID-19. Clones were read by immunoSEQ multiplex PCR, and TCRdb kept only the in-frame ones, dropping some. The sample includes under 300,000 clones, roughly 89% of them seen just once. The table lists this clone with a few counts. The CDR3 runs 14 residues. V lost 6 bases and J lost 5, with 13 bases in between. The germline V gene encodes CDR1 LGHDT and CDR2 YNNKEL (reference sequence). This chain links TRBV3-1 (or the pseudogene TRBV3-2) with TRBJ2-2, with D possibly matching TRBD2 (5 bases). Sequenced input: PBMCs or T cells enriched from blood (not recorded which). The sequence was collected from a woman aged 60-70 years who had recovered from COVID-19. In DNA, the CDR3 is TGTGCCAGCAGACCGGGATTCGGGACCGGGGAGCTGTTTTTT. It yields the protein CASRPGFGTGELFF.